Below are 14 T cell receptor beta chains sequenced from a single sample in a study of STAT5B mutations in CD4+ large granular lymphocyte leukemia. The data were produced by immunoSEQ multiplex PCR, yet TCRdb's version contains in-frame clones alone and is incomplete. The repertoire holds 40,000 to 45,000 clones, with roughly 80% as singletons. The material sequenced was CD4+ T cells from blood buffy coats. The source is a human donor in good health.

This chain's CDR3 is CASSLDLTEAFF. The CDR3 region has the DNA TGTGCCAGCAGTTTGGATCTCACTGAAGCTTTCTTT. The chain carries TRBV28 and TRBJ1-1; D not certain. V lost 3 bases and J 4 bases, leaving 6 bases between the germline ends. In germline, CDR1 is MDHEN, CDR2 SYDVKM. The CDR3 covers 12 residues. The full variable domain, in which reference TRBV28 and TRBJ1-1 provide the parts outside the CDR3, is DVKVTQSSRYLVKRTGEKVFLECVQDMDHENMFWYRQDPGLGLRLIYFSYDVKMKEKGDIPEGYSVSREKKERFSLILESASTNQTSMYLCASSLDLTEAFFGQGTRLTVV.

This clone was counted a few times. The rearrangement uses TRBV6-5 and TRBJ1-2; TRBD1 matches 8 bases. Germline lookup yields CDR1 MNHEY and CDR2 SVGAGI. The junction had 7 bases not matched to a gene; V was cut back by 5 bases and J by 8 bases. This CDR3 has 13 residues. The CDR3 sequence: CASSDQGARGYTF. The CDR3 region has the DNA TGTGCCAGCAGTGACCAGGGGGCGCGGGGCTACACCTTC.

The chain has TRBV5-8 and TRBJ1-1; no reliable D call. V was shortened by 1 base and J by 5 bases, with 21 bases between the two germline ends. Per the germline V gene, CDR1 is SGHTS and CDR2 is YDEGEE. The CDR3 runs to 17 residues. CDR3 protein: CASSLLKPGSIGTEAFF. CDR3 coding DNA: TGTGCCAGCAGCTTGTTGAAACCCGGCTCGATAGGAACTGAAGCTTTCTTT.

The chain recombines TRBV9 with TRBJ2-2; D perhaps matches TRBD1 (5 bases). V was cut by 0 bases and J by 0 bases, with 9 bases left in between. The CDR3 length is 16 residues. Germline-derived CDR1 and CDR2 are SGDLS and YYNGEE. CDR3 nucleotides: TGTGCCAGCAGCGTAGGACAGACAGCGAACACCGGGGAGCTGTTTTTT. Protein sequence: CASSVGQTANTGELFF.

V is TRBV2 and J is TRBJ1-5; D remains ambiguous. Trimming removed 7 bases from V and 3 bases from J, with 19 bases in between. This CDR3 spans 16 amino acids. Germline-derived CDR1 and CDR2 are SNHLY and FYNNEI. CDR3 sequence: CASKREDGANNQPQHF. Written as DNA, the CDR3 is TGTGCCAGCAAACGTGAGGACGGCGCGAACAATCAGCCCCAGCATTTT.

The chain combines TRBV9 with TRBJ1-1; 7 bases line up with TRBD1. Germline values: CDR1 SGDLS, CDR2 YYNGEE. CDR3 length: 17 residues. The ends lost 0 bases at V and 2 bases at J; junction bases unmatched: 10. CDR3 loop: CASSVGGQASINTEAFF. In nucleotides, the CDR3 is TGTGCCAGCAGCGTAGGTGGACAGGCCTCAATCAACACTGAAGCTTTCTTT.

DNA of the CDR3: TGTGCCAGTAGTATGATGGGGGACACCCCTTCCAATGAGCAGTTCTTC. Amino acids: CASSMMGDTPSNEQFF. The rearrangement uses TRBV19 and TRBJ2-1; D is possibly TRBD1 (6 bases). Germline values: CDR1 LNHDA, CDR2 SQIVND (reference sequence). The CDR3 is 16 amino acids. V dropped 3 bases and J dropped 6 bases, with 18 bases sitting between them.

The CDR3 DNA sequence: TGTGCCAGCTCACCACCTCAACGGGTGAACACTGAAGCTTTCTTT. This gives the protein CASSPPQRVNTEAFF. The chain combines TRBV18 with TRBJ1-1; D call uncertain. The V end lost 0 bases, the J end lost 0 bases, and 8 bases lay between the germline ends. The CDR3 extends over 15 amino acids. Germline CDR1 and CDR2: KGHSH and LQKENI. The entire variable domain, with the rest obtained from reference TRBV18 and TRBJ1-1, is as follows: NAGVMQNPRHLVRRRGQEARLRCSPMKGHSHVYWYRQLPEEGLKFMVYLQKENIIDESGMPKERFSAEFPKEGPSILRIQQVVRGDSAAYFCASSPPQRVNTEAFFGQGTRLTVV.

The J gene is TRBJ2-2, the V gene TRBV11-3, with 9 bases lining up with TRBD1. V gave up 5 bases and J gave up 4 bases; unmatched junction bases: 8. This CDR3 has 16 residues. CDR1 and CDR2 (germline): SGHNT, YENEEA. Here the CDR3 DNA reads TGTGCCAGCAGCGCTTCACCGGGACAGGGCACCGGGGAGCTGTTTTTT. Protein sequence: CASSASPGQGTGELFF.

The gene calls are TRBV7-2 and TRBJ2-7; 7 bases match TRBD1. Per germline, CDR1 SGHTA and CDR2 FQGNSA. CDR3 length: 17 residues. V shed 0 bases and J 1 base; nucleotides not matched to a gene: 9. CDR3 amino acids: CASSLATGRKSSYEQYF. CDR3 coding DNA: TGTGCCAGCAGCTTAGCGACAGGGCGAAAGAGTTCCTACGAGCAGTACTTC.

V is TRBV30 and J is TRBJ1-1; 7 nucleotides line up with TRBD1. The CDR3 has 12 residues. CDR1 is GTSNPN and CDR2 is SVGIG in the germline V gene (reference sequence). V lost 5 bases, J lost 5 bases, and 5 bases stayed unmatched. The CDR3 nucleotides are TGTGCCTGGGACAGGGCGGGTACTGAAGCTTTCTTT. Protein product: CAWDRAGTEAFF.

This rearrangement joins TRBV7-9 to TRBJ2-2, with D possibly matching TRBD1 (6 bases). V was clipped by 0 bases and J by 4 bases, with 15 bases between them. The CDR3 runs 17 residues. In germline, CDR1 is SEHNR, CDR2 FQNEAQ (reference sequence). The DNA for the CDR3 is TGTGCCAGCAGCTTAGCCTGGGACAACCACTTCACCGGGGAGCTGTTTTTT. Protein: CASSLAWDNHFTGELFF.

The V gene is TRBV28, the J gene TRBJ1-2; possible D gene TRBD1, 6 bases. V was clipped by 2 bases and J by 4 bases, with 14 bases between them. Germline lookup yields CDR1 MDHEN and CDR2 SYDVKM. The CDR3 is 15 residues long. CDR3 residues: CASSLLGGETYGYTF. The CDR3 coding sequence is TGTGCCAGCAGTTTACTTGGGGGCGAAACCTATGGCTACACCTTC.

This chain connects TRBV7-6 to TRBJ1-3, with 7 nucleotides matching TRBD1. Trimming took 1 base from V and 1 from J; bases not matched to a gene: 1. The CDR3 extends over 15 amino acids. CDR1 and CDR2 (germline): SGHVS, FNYEAQ. CDR3 sequence: CASSLGDSSGNTIYF. The CDR3 DNA follows: TGTGCCAGCAGCTTAGGGGACAGTTCTGGAAACACCATATATTTT.